Following are 22 T cell receptor beta chains from one sample sequenced in a study of blood T cell repertoires in COVID-19. Profiled with immunoSEQ multiplex PCR; TCRdb holds only in-frame clones, not every one. This table has about 95,000 clones, roughly 80% appearing once. Sequencing used peripheral blood. The receptor set was obtained from a man at least 80 years old with active or convalescent COVID-19.

This rearrangement joins TRBV4-2 to TRBJ1-2; possible D gene TRBD1, 6 bases. Germline CDR1 and CDR2: LGHNA and YNFKEQ. Trimming took off 1 base at V and 6 bases at J, with 15 bases between the two ends. The CDR3 has 15 amino acids. CDR3 coding DNA: TGTGCCAGCAGCCAAGCTTTCGGCAGGGGCCATGGCTACACCTTC. It yields the protein CASSQAFGRGHGYTF.

This clone was seen once. The V gene is TRBV10-3, the J gene TRBJ2-7; TRBD1 aligns across 8 bases. The length of the CDR3 is 13 residues. V lost 6 bases and J lost 1; bases outside the gene matches: 2. In germline, CDR1 is ENHRY, CDR2 SYGVKD. The CDR3 is CAIRGQVSYEQYF. The DNA of the CDR3 is TGTGCCATCAGGGGACAGGTGTCCTACGAGCAGTACTTC.

The chain combines TRBV7-9 with TRBJ1-1; 7 bases line up with TRBD1. This CDR3 has 18 residues. The J segment lost 0 bases and the V segment lost 2 bases, leaving 12 bases of the junction unmatched. From germline, CDR1 is SEHNR and CDR2 FQNEAQ (reference sequence). The CDR3 here is CASSLPPPTGNMNTEAFF. CDR3 bases: TGTGCCAGCAGCTTACCCCCCCCGACAGGGAACATGAACACTGAAGCTTTCTTT.

V and J are TRBV28 and TRBJ1-4; 8 bases line up with TRBD1. CDR1 MDHEN and CDR2 SYDVKM come from the germline V gene. Unmatched junction bases numbered 12, after V lost 6 bases and J lost 6 bases. The CDR3 is 16 amino acids. The CDR3 loop is CASRPPGGGFDEKLFF. The CDR3 nucleotides read TGTGCCAGCAGGCCCCCAGGGGGCGGGTTCGATGAAAAACTGTTTTTT.

This rearrangement joins TRBV19 to TRBJ2-3, with TRBD1 matching over 9 bases. The CDR3 spans 17 residues. Per germline, CDR1 LNHDA and CDR2 SQIVND (reference sequence). After removal of 6 bases from V and 2 bases from J, the junction contained 12 bases not matched to a gene. CDR3 DNA sequence: TGTGCCAGTAGCCGATACTCGACAGGGGGGTCCACAGATACGCAGTATTTT. Translating gives CASSRYSTGGSTDTQYF.

The gene calls are TRBV28 and TRBJ1-1, with TRBD1 identical over 8 bases. The CDR3 has 15 amino acids. The V gene's germline CDR1 is MDHEN and CDR2 SYDVKM. V lost 5 bases and J lost 0; bases outside the gene matches: 5. The CDR3 is CASSPPTGVNTEAFF. CDR3 DNA sequence: TGTGCCAGCAGTCCCCCGACAGGGGTGAACACTGAAGCTTTCTTT. Supplemented by reference TRBV28 and TRBJ1-1, the full variable domain reads DVKVTQSSRYLVKRTGEKVFLECVQDMDHENMFWYRQDPGLGLRLIYFSYDVKMKEKGDIPEGYSVSREKKERFSLILESASTNQTSMYLCASSPPTGVNTEAFFGQGTRLTVV.

The genes are TRBV6-5 and TRBJ1-2; 7 bases agree with TRBD1. The germline V gene encodes CDR1 MNHEY and CDR2 SVGAGI. The CDR3 is 16 amino acids. V shed 0 bases, J shed 5 bases, and the junction held 9 bases outside the gene matches. The CDR3, as DNA: TGTGCCAGCAGTTACTCGATCCCGACAGGGAGGTATGGCTACACCTTC. Encoded protein: CASSYSIPTGRYGYTF.

V and J are TRBV25-1 and TRBJ1-2; no clear D gene. Germline CDR1 reads MGHDK; CDR2 reads SYGVNS. Trimming took off 4 bases at V and 2 bases at J, with 11 bases between the two ends. The CDR3 consists of 14 residues. CDR3 bases: TGTGCCAGCAGTGTGGCGGGTCCCAACTATGGCTACACCTTC. Translated, it gives CASSVAGPNYGYTF.

This chain joins TRBV7-9 and TRBJ1-4; 8 positions agree with TRBD1. Unmatched junction bases numbered 11, after V lost 4 bases and J lost 4 bases. The germline V gene has CDR1 SEHNR and CDR2 FQNEAQ (reference sequence). This CDR3 region has 17 residues. CDR3 residues: CASSSRTGLPDNEKLFF. The CDR3 DNA is TGTGCCAGCAGCTCCAGGACAGGGTTACCGGATAATGAAAAACTGTTTTTT.

The rearrangement joins TRBV18 to TRBJ2-7, with 8 bases matching TRBD1. The trim removed 8 bases at V and 0 bases at J, leaving 9 bases unmatched. Germline V gene sequence: CDR1 KGHSH, CDR2 LQKENI. This CDR3 has 15 residues. The CDR3 is CASTYGTGSSYEQYF. For the CDR3, the DNA is TGTGCCAGCACGTACGGGACAGGCAGCTCCTACGAGCAGTACTTC.

The rearrangement joins TRBV6-5 to TRBJ2-5, with D possibly matching TRBD1 (7 bases). With 6 bases removed from V and 1 base from J, the gap between germline ends came to 12 bases. CDR3 length equals 14 residues. From germline, CDR1 is MNHEY and CDR2 SVGAGI. CDR3 sequence (DNA): TGTGCCAGCAGGTCCCAGGGGGGCCAAGAGACCCAGTACTTC. This encodes CASRSQGGQETQYF.

This clone has only a few counts. The chain is built from TRBV19 and TRBJ1-5; 8 nucleotides align to TRBD1. The junction had 8 bases not matched to a gene; V was cut back by 1 base and J by 6 bases. This CDR3 region has 16 residues. Germline values: CDR1 LNHDA, CDR2 SQIVND (reference sequence). CDR3 in DNA: TGTGCCAGTAGTATAGTTCCAGGGGGCTTGAGTCAGCCCCAGCATTTT. Amino acids: CASSIVPGGLSQPQHF. The full variable domain, with the rest looked up from reference TRBV19 and TRBJ1-5, is DGGITQSPKYLFRKEGQNVTLSCEQNLNHDAMYWYRQDPGQGLRLIYYSQIVNDFQKGDIAEGYSVSREKKESFPLTVTSAQKNPTAFYLCASSIVPGGLSQPQHFGDGTRLSIL.

The chain recombines TRBV5-4 with TRBJ2-5; TRBD2 aligns across 9 bases. The CDR3 sequence is 16 residues long. After removal of 4 bases from V and 1 base from J, the junction contained 8 bases not matched to a gene. Germline CDR1 is SGHNT and CDR2 is YYREEE (reference sequence). This chain's CDR3 is CASSPTGTSSQETQYF. The CDR3, as DNA: TGTGCCAGCAGCCCGACCGGGACTAGCAGCCAAGAGACCCAGTACTTC.

The V gene is TRBV2, the J gene TRBJ2-5; D ambiguous. Trimming shortened V by 2 bases and J by 4 bases, and 11 bases separated the two germline ends. This CDR3 spans 14 amino acids. Germline CDR1 is SNHLY and CDR2 is FYNNEI. The CDR3 spells CASSESFARETQYF. CDR3 in DNA: TGTGCCAGCAGTGAAAGTTTCGCCAGAGAGACCCAGTACTTC.

This clone showed up just once. This chain connects TRBV4-1 to TRBJ2-1; 12 nucleotides align to TRBD2. Per the germline V gene, CDR1 is MGHRA and CDR2 is YSYEKL. The V gene end was trimmed by 4 bases and the J gene end by 4 bases; junction bases not matched to a gene: 11. This CDR3 spans 18 amino acids. CDR3 loop: CASSPGGLAGGHYNEQFF. The DNA for the CDR3 is TGCGCCAGCAGCCCTGGCGGCCTAGCGGGGGGGCATTACAATGAGCAGTTCTTC.

The V call is TRBV10-3, the J call TRBJ2-7; D possibly corresponds to TRBD1 (6 bases). Germline CDR1 reads ENHRY; CDR2 reads SYGVKD. Deletions cut 9 bases from V and 6 bases from J, with 21 bases between. The CDR3 has 14 residues. CDR3 bases: TGTGCCATTAATGGGGGCAGGGGCAGGAGCGAGCAGTACTTC. It specifies CAINGGRGRSEQYF.

The V gene is TRBV6-5, the J gene TRBJ2-7; perhaps TRBD1 as D (7 bases). The CDR3 contains 12 residues. The V gene lost 5 bases and the J gene lost 7 bases, with 12 bases spanning the gap. From germline, CDR1 is MNHEY and CDR2 SVGAGI. Here the CDR3 reads CASSRPGGEQYF. DNA of the CDR3: TGTGCCAGCAGTCGCCCAGGGGGGGAGCAGTACTTC.

The chain carries TRBV10-3 and TRBJ1-3; D is perhaps TRBD1 (6 bases). V was trimmed by 6 bases and J by 2 bases, leaving 17 bases between them. The CDR3 loop spans 16 amino acids. Germline V gene data show CDR1 as ENHRY and CDR2 as SYGVKD. CDR3 residues: CAISPQRGAAGNTIYF. CDR3 in DNA: TGTGCCATCAGCCCCCAACGGGGGGCAGCTGGAAACACCATATATTTT.

The chain has TRBV20-1 and TRBJ1-1; tentatively, D is TRBD1 (6 bases). V lost 3 bases, J lost 5 bases, and 16 bases lay in between. This CDR3 is 14 amino acids long. Germline CDR1 and CDR2: DFQATT and SNEGSKA (reference sequence). CDR3 bases: TGCAGTGCTAGTCGCAGGGGACCGGGGACTGAAGCTTTCTTT. Translated: CSASRRGPGTEAFF.

The rearrangement uses TRBV19 and TRBJ1-5; tentatively, D is TRBD1 (5 bases). Germline V gene data show CDR1 as LNHDA and CDR2 as SQIVND (reference sequence). The CDR3 has 14 residues. The V gene lost 3 bases and the J gene lost 1 base, with 7 bases spanning the gap. This CDR3 is CASSIQGSNQPQHF. The CDR3 nucleotides read TGTGCCAGTAGTATCCAGGGAAGCAATCAGCCCCAGCATTTT.

This clone was counted once. CDR3 sequence: CASSQGRTGGFGYTF. The CDR3 DNA reads as TGCGCCAGCAGCCAGGGTAGGACAGGGGGCTTTGGCTACACCTTC. The V call is TRBV4-3, the J call TRBJ1-2, with TRBD1 identical over 11 bases. Germline V lookup: CDR1 LGHNA, CDR2 YSLEER. The junction had 7 bases not matched to a gene; V was cut back by 3 bases and J by 7 bases. This CDR3 is 15 amino acids long.

The chain links TRBV29-1 to TRBJ2-7, with a possible D match to TRBD2 (5 bases). V was cut by 4 bases and J by 7 bases, with 26 bases left in between. This CDR3 contains 16 residues. Germline V CDR1 and CDR2: SQVTM, ANQGSEA. The CDR3 is CSVARVGRGLGPEQYF. The CDR3 nucleotides are TGCAGCGTTGCGAGGGTTGGGAGAGGATTAGGCCCTGAGCAGTACTTC.